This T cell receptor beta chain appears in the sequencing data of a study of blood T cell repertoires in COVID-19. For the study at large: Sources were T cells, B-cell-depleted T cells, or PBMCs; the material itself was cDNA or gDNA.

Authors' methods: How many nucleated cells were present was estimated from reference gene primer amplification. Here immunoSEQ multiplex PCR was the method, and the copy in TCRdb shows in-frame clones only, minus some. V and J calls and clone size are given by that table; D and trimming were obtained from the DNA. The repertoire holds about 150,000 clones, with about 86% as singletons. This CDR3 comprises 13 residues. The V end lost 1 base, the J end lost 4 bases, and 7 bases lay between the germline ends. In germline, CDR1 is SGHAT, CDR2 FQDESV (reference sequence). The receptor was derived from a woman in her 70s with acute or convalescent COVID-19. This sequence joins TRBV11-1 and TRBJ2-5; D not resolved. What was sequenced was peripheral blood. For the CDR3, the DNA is TGTGCCAGCAGCTTAGACACACGAGAGACCCAGTACTTC. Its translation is CASSLDTRETQYF.